The 11 T cell receptor beta chains below were found in one sample sequenced in a study of response to subunit inactivated influenza vaccine. From the RT-PCR reads, TCRdb called clonotypes with MiXCR, one entry per CDR3 protein. The repertoire consists of under 200,000 distinct CDR3 sequences, with around a tenth occurring once and the leading ten covering roughly 40%. The sample here was CD8+ T cells sorted from PBMCs, taken about 24 months after vaccination. The receptors originated from a man between 50 and 75 years old who received an inactivated influenza vaccine.

There are a few counts of this clonotype. The gene calls are TRBV2 and TRBJ1-1; D gene ambiguous. This CDR3 is built from 15 residues. CDR1 is SNHLY and CDR2 is FYNNEI in the germline V gene. Trimming removed 2 bases at V and 0 bases at J, with 10 bases between. The CDR3 region is CASSETRIMNTEAFF. The CDR3 DNA sequence: TGTGCCAGCAGTGAAACGCGGATCATGAACACTGAAGCTTTCTTT.

This clonotype was counted ten times or more. The rearrangement uses TRBV24-1 and TRBJ2-3; D gene ambiguous. This CDR3 is built from 19 residues. V was pared by 1 base and J by 0 bases, with 19 bases between. The germline V gene has CDR1 KGHDR and CDR2 SFDVKD. DNA of the CDR3: TGTGCCACCAGTGATTTACCAGCCTTTACTGAAGCTAGCACAGATACGCAGTATTTT. Its protein product is CATSDLPAFTEASTDTQYF.

This clonotype was observed a few times. This chain uses TRBV28 with TRBJ2-7; TRBD2 matches at 8 bases. The V gene's germline CDR1 is MDHEN and CDR2 SYDVKM. The CDR3 covers 12 residues. The V segment lost 6 bases and the J segment 4 bases; nucleotides outside the gene matches: 2. For the CDR3, the DNA is TGTGCCAGCAGACCTAGCGGGTACGAGCAGTACTTC. Its protein is CASRPSGYEQYF.

There are a few counts of this clonotype. The chain has TRBV11-2 and TRBJ2-2; 9 bases align to TRBD1. Trimming cost V 2 bases and J 6 bases; bases outside gene matches: 7. Germline V gene sequence: CDR1 SGHAT, CDR2 FQNNGV. The CDR3 runs to 16 residues. The CDR3 coding sequence is TGTGCCAGCAGCTTAATCGGGACAGGGAATGCCGGGGAGCTGTTTTTT. This sequence encodes CASSLIGTGNAGELFF.

This clonotype occurred a few times. The V call is TRBV12-3 or TRBV12-4, the J call TRBJ1-2, with 7 bases fitting TRBD1. With V trimmed by 5 bases and J by 7 bases, 7 bases remained unmatched. The CDR3 length is 13 residues. CDR3 in DNA: TGTGCCAGCAGTGGCGGGACAGCGACTGGCTACACCTTC. It codes for CASSGGTATGYTF.

The genes are TRBV9 and TRBJ1-6; D is perhaps TRBD1 (5 bases). Germline V gene data show CDR1 as SGDLS and CDR2 as YYNGEE. The CDR3 contains 12 residues. V lost 7 bases, J lost 7 bases, and 9 bases lay in between. The CDR3 DNA follows: TGTGCCAGCTCCTCAGGGAATTCACCCCTCCACTTT. Amino acid sequence: CASSSGNSPLHF.

There are a few counts of this clonotype. V is TRBV4-2 and J is TRBJ2-7; D unresolved. Germline CDR1 and CDR2: LGHNA and YNFKEQ. Trimming shortened V by 1 base and J by 4 bases, and 20 bases separated the two germline ends. The CDR3 contains 17 residues. The DNA of the CDR3 is TGTGCCAGCAGCCAAGGTTCGACGGACCAGATCCCATACGAGCAGTACTTC. It codes for CASSQGSTDQIPYEQYF.

In this sample, this clonotype turned up many times. The DNA for the CDR3 is TGCGCCAGCAGCCAAGGTTTCGGGGAGCTGTTTTTT. Protein sequence: CASSQGFGELFF. The chain is built from TRBV4-1 and TRBJ2-2; no clear D gene. The germline V gene encodes CDR1 MGHRA and CDR2 YSYEKL. V gave up 1 base and J gave up 7 bases, with 4 bases separating them. There are 12 residues in the CDR3.

This clonotype was seen at least ten times. The rearrangement joins TRBV27 to TRBJ2-1, with D perhaps matching TRBD1 or TRBD2 (6 bases each). Trimming left V 2 bases short and J 0 bases short, with 14 bases between. CDR1 is MNHEY and CDR2 is SMNVEV in the germline V gene (reference sequence). The CDR3 has 17 amino acids. The CDR3 nucleotides are TGTGCCAGCAGTTTAAGGGGGGCCCAGGGCTCCTACAATGAGCAGTTCTTC. Protein: CASSLRGAQGSYNEQFF.

This sequence joins TRBV4-3 and TRBJ2-1; 7 bases are a match to TRBD2. Germline assignment: CDR1 LGHNA and CDR2 YSLEER. V dropped 2 bases and J dropped 6; count of bases not matched to a gene: 4. This CDR3 region has 14 residues. Here the CDR3 DNA reads TGCGCCAGCAGCCAATTGGCGGGAGCCAATGAGCAGTTCTTC. This translates into CASSQLAGANEQFF.

Only a few counts were recorded for this clonotype. V gene TRBV4-3 combines with J gene TRBJ2-7, with TRBD1 identical over 12 bases. Germline V CDR1 and CDR2: LGHNA, YSLEER. The CDR3 length is 16 residues. With V trimmed by 0 bases and J by 3 bases, 3 bases remained unmatched. CDR3 DNA sequence: TGCGCCAGCAGCCAAGAGGGACAGGGGGCTTACTACGAGCAGTACTTC. This codes for CASSQEGQGAYYEQYF.